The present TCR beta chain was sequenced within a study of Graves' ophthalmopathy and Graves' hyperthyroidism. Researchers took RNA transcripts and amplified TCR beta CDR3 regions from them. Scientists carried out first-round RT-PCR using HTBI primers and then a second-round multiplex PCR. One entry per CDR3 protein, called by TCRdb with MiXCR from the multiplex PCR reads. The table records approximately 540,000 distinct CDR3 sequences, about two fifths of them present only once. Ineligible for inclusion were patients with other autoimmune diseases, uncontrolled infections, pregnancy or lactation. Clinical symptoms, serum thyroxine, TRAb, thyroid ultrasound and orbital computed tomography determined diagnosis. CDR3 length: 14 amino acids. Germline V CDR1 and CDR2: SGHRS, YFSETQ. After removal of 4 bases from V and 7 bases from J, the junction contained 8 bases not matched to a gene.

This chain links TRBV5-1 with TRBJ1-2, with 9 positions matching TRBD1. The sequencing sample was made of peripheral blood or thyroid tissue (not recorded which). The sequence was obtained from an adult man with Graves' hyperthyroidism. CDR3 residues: CASSDGTGISGYTF. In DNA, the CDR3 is TGCGCCAGCAGCGACGGGACAGGGATTAGTGGCTACACCTTC.